The text below deals with one TCR beta chain. The data are from a study of blood T cell repertoires in COVID-19. For the study at large: Specimens from acute and convalescent COVID-19 originated in the United States, Italy and Spain.

V lost 3 bases and J lost 5; bases outside the gene matches: 8. Germline V CDR1 and CDR2: SGHAT, FQDESV (reference sequence). This CDR3 comprises 15 residues. Sequenced by immunoSEQ multiplex PCR; TCRdb stores in-frame clones only, minus some. The repertoire has hundreds of thousands of clones, approximately 82% of them found once; the top ten carry around 1.9%. Sequences were obtained from peripheral blood. This chain connects TRBV11-1 to TRBJ1-1; TRBD1 aligns across 8 bases. The origin of this receptor is a woman aged 80 or over with acute or convalescent COVID-19. This CDR3 is CASSFGQGVRTEAFF. The CDR3 region has the DNA TGTGCCAGCAGCTTCGGACAGGGCGTACGGACTGAAGCTTTCTTT.